A single TCR beta chain is shown here with its context. The data stem from a study of shared clonotypes between healthy human individuals. Trimming left V 2 bases short and J 5 bases short, with 19 bases between. Germline-derived CDR1 and CDR2 are MGHRA and YSYEKL. The CDR3 totals 16 residues. Only in-frame clones appear in the TCRdb table, and some are missing; sequencing was by immunoSEQ multiplex PCR. Among around 500,000 clones listed, around 80% were seen once. The V and J genes are TRBV4-1 and TRBJ2-7; perhaps TRBD1 as D (6 bases). The receptor was derived from a woman aged 40 to 50 in good health. Some clones in this sample may be carry-over from other donors' samples. The specimen was PBMCs. The CDR3 DNA reads TGCGCCAGCAGCCAAAATGGCGGCCAGGGGAAACACGAGCAGTACTTC. It encodes CASSQNGGQGKHEQYF.